These 4 T cell receptor beta chains came from one sample sequenced in a study of T cell responses to AZD1222 COVID-19 vaccine. Method: immunoSEQ multiplex PCR; TCRdb's copy keeps in-frame clones and lacks some. The sample has just under 75,000 clones; over 70% are singletons. This sample comprised peripheral blood, obtained 28 days after the second AZD1222 dose. Every receptor here comes from an adult who received the AZD1222 COVID-19 vaccine.

J is TRBJ1-1 and V is TRBV28; weak D call: TRBD1 (5 bases). This CDR3 spans 19 amino acids. The V end lost 3 bases, the J end lost 0 bases, and 23 bases lay between the germline ends. CDR1 is MDHEN, CDR2 SYDVKM, per germline. The CDR3 DNA sequence: TGTGCCAGCAGTTTTTCGGGGAGCCAGGGAGGAATTATGAACACTGAAGCTTTCTTT. It encodes CASSFSGSQGGIMNTEAFF.

The chain combines TRBV9 with TRBJ1-2; the D gene is possibly TRBD1 (5 bases). Trimming took off 4 bases at V and 4 bases at J, with 14 bases between the two ends. CDR3 length: 14 residues. Germline CDR1 SGDLS, CDR2 YYNGEE. This chain's CDR3 is CASSPGTDRYGYTF. The DNA of the CDR3 is TGTGCCAGCAGCCCGGGGACCGACCGCTATGGCTACACCTTC.

The rearrangement joins TRBV4-3 to TRBJ2-7; the match to TRBD1 covers 9 bases. Germline lookup yields CDR1 LGHNA and CDR2 YSLEER. The CDR3 consists of 13 residues. Unmatched junction bases numbered 1, after V lost 1 base and J lost 6 bases. The CDR3 is CASSQGQGGEQYF. CDR3 nucleotides: TGCGCCAGCAGCCAAGGACAGGGGGGCGAGCAGTACTTC.

This chain connects TRBV28 to TRBJ2-3; 9 bases fit TRBD2. This CDR3 region has 19 residues. The V and J ends lost 2 bases and 0 bases, in that order; junction bases with no gene match: 12. Germline CDR1 reads MDHEN; CDR2 reads SYDVKM. The DNA of the CDR3 is TGTGCCAGCAGTTTAACTAGCGGGCTTCCCCTGGGTAGCACAGATACGCAGTATTTT. Amino acid sequence: CASSLTSGLPLGSTDTQYF. Looking up the rest from reference TRBV28 and TRBJ2-3 gives the full variable domain: DVKVTQSSRYLVKRTGEKVFLECVQDMDHENMFWYRQDPGLGLRLIYFSYDVKMKEKGDIPEGYSVSREKKERFSLILESASTNQTSMYLCASSLTSGLPLGSTDTQYFGPGTRLTVL.